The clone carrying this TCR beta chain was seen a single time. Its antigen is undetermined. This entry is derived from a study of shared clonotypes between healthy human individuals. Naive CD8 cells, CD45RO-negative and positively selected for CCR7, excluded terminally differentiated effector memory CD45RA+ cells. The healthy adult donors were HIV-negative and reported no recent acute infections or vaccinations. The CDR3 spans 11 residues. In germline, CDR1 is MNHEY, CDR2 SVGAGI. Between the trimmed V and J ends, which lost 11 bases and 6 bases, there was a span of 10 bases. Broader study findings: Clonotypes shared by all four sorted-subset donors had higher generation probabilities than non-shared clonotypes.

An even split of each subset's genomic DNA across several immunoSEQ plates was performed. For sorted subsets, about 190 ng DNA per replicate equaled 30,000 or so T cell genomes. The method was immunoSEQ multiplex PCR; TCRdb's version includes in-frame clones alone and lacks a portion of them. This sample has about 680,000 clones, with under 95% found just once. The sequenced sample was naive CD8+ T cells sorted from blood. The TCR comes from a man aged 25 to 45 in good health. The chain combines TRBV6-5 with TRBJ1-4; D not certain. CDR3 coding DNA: TGTGCCGCGGCCAAGTATGAAAAACTGTTTTTT. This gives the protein CAAAKYEKLFF.